Presented here are 5 T cell receptor beta chains from one specimen sequenced in a study of T cells after yellow fever vaccination. TCRdb analysed the 5' RACE reads with MiXCR anew, one entry per CDR3 protein. This sample has under 200,000 distinct CDR3 sequences, with around 7.2% found just once. This specimen was CD4+ T cells sorted from PBMCs, taken 5 to 6 days after the first yellow fever vaccination. The receptors shown here come from a young man who received the YFV17D yellow fever vaccine.

This clonotype occurred many times. V usage is TRBV20-1 and J usage is TRBJ2-7; D is unclear. The CDR3 runs 12 residues. Trimming stripped 3 bases from V and 5 bases from J, with 11 bases between. Germline CDR1 is DFQATT and CDR2 is SNEGSKA (reference sequence). In DNA, the CDR3 is TGCAGTGCTAGGAAAATGTCGGACGAGCAGTACTTC. Protein product: CSARKMSDEQYF.

About this clonotype itself: This may arise from a read error, as a much more abundant clone is one base away. This chain joins TRBV2 and TRBJ2-5, with 10 positions matching TRBD2. The germline CDR1 and CDR2 sequences are SNHLY and FYNNEI. With 5 bases clipped from V and 4 bases from J, the junction kept 7 bases outside the gene matches. This CDR3 has 15 residues. The chain's CDR3 is CASSTSGAKGETQYF. The CDR3 nucleotides read TGTGCCAGCAGTACTAGCGGGGCGAAGGGAGAGACCCAGTACTTC.

The rearrangement links TRBV12-3 or TRBV12-4 to TRBJ2-5; 16 bases fit TRBD2. CDR3 length equals 18 residues. V shed 3 bases, J shed 4 bases, and the junction held 8 bases outside the gene matches. CDR3 in DNA: TGTGCCAGCAGTTTGTTGGGGACTAGCGGGGGGGCCGGAGAGACCCAGTACTTC. It yields the protein CASSLLGTSGGAGETQYF.

The chain uses TRBV6-1 and TRBJ1-4, with D tentatively TRBD1 (5 bases). The CDR3 has 17 amino acids. The germline V and J ends were trimmed by 5 bases and 0 bases, with 16 bases remaining between them. CDR1 and CDR2 from the germline V gene are MNHNS and SASEGT. The DNA of the CDR3 is TGTGCCAGCAGTACCCTTTATCAGGGCACAACTAATGAAAAACTGTTTTTT. Protein: CASSTLYQGTTNEKLFF.

This clonotype was detected ten times or more. The chain has TRBV10-1 and TRBJ2-7; possibly TRBD1 for D (6 bases). CDR3 length equals 15 residues. From germline, CDR1 is WNHNN and CDR2 SYGVQD (reference sequence). V dropped 2 bases and J dropped 2 bases, with 13 bases sitting between them. CDR3 in amino acids: CASSENPGAPYEQYF. The CDR3 coding sequence is TGCGCCAGCAGTGAGAATCCAGGGGCCCCCTACGAGCAGTACTTC.